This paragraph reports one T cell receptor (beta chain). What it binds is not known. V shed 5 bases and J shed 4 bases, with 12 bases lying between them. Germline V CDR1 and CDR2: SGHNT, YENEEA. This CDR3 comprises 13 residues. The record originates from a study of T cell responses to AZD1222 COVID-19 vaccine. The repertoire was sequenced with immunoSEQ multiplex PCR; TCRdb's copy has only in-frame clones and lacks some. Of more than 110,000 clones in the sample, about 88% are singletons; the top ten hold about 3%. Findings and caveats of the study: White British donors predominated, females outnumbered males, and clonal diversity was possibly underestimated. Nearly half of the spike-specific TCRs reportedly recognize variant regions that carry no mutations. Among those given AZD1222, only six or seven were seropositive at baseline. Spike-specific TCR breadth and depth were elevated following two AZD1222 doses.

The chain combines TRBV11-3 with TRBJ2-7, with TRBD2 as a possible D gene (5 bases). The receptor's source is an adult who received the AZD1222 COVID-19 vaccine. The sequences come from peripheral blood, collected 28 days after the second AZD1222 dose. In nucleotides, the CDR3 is TGTGCCAGCAGCCCCAATACGGGGTACGAGCAGTACTTC. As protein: CASSPNTGYEQYF.